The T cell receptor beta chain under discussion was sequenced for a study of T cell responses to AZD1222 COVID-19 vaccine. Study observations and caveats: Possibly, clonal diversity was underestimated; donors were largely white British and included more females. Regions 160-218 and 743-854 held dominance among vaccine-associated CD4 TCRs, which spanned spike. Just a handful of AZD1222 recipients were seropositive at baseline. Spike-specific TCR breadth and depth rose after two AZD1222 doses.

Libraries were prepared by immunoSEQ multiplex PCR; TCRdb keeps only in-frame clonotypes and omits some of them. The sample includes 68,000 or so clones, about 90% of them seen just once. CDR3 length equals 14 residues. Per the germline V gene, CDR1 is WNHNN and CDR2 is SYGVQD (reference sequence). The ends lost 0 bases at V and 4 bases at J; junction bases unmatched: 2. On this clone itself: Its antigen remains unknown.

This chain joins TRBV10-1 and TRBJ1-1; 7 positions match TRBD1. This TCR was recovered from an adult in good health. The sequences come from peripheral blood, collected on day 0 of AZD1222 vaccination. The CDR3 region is CASSESTGITEAFF. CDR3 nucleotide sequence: TGCGCCAGCAGTGAGTCGACAGGGATCACTGAAGCTTTCTTT.